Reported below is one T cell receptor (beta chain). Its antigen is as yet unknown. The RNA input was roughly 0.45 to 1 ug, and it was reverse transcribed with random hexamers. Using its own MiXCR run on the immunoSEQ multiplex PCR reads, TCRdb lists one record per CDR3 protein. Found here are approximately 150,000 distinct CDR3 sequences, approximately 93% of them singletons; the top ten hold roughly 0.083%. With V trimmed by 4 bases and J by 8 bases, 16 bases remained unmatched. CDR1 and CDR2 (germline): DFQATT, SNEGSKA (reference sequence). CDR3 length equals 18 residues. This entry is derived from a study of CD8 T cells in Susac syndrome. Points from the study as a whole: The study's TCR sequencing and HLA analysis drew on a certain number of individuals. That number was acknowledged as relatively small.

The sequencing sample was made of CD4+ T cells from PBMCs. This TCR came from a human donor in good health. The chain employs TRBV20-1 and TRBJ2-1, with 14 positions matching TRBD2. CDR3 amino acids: CSATLRGGTSGRFDEQFF. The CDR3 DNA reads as TGCAGTGCTACCCTCCGAGGGGGGACTAGCGGGAGATTTGATGAGCAGTTCTTC.